One and the same sample provided the 25 T cell receptor beta chains below, sequenced in a study of blood T cells in healthy people across ages. Combining a sample-barcoded 5' primer with a J-beta primer mix, a second PCR ran for 7 to 11 cycles. TCRdb analysed the 5' RACE reads with MiXCR anew, one entry per CDR3 protein. The data show around 1,000,000 distinct CDR3 sequences, almost 25% seen once. This sample was shared with a second study, whose subject was T cells of mothers and their children.

The sample was blood. The receptors derive from a girl aged 2 to 10 in good health.

In DNA form, the CDR3 reads TGTGCCAGCAGCGGATGGGACAGACCCTACGAGCAGTACTTC. This gives the protein CASSGWDRPYEQYF. The chain joins TRBV7-8 to TRBJ2-7, with 7 positions matching TRBD1. The V gene's germline CDR1 is SGHVS and CDR2 FQNEAQ. With V trimmed by 5 bases and J by 2 bases, 6 bases remained unmatched. The CDR3 is 14 amino acids.

As to this clonotype: A much bigger clone sits one base away, suggesting this may be a read error. This chain joins TRBV11-2 and TRBJ2-5; D may be TRBD1 or TRBD2 (5 bases each). The CDR3 consists of 12 residues. The germline V gene encodes CDR1 SGHAT and CDR2 FQNNGV. V gave up 5 bases and J gave up 5 bases, with 9 bases separating them. For the CDR3, the DNA is TGTGCCAGCAGCGACTGGGGGGAGACCCAGTACTTC. Its translation: CASSDWGETQYF. Full variable domain (remainder filled in from reference TRBV11-2 and TRBJ2-5): EAGVAQSPRYKIIEKRQSVAFWCNPISGHATLYWYQQILGQGPKLLIQFQNNGVVDDSQLPKDRFSAERLKGVDSTLKIQPAKLEDSAVYLCASSDWGETQYFGPGTRLLVL.

This clonotype was detected once. The chain couples TRBV27 to TRBJ2-1; the D is unclear. Trimming took off 6 bases at V and 0 bases at J, with 12 bases between the two ends. In germline, CDR1 is MNHEY, CDR2 SMNVEV (reference sequence). The CDR3 runs to 15 residues. The CDR3 region has the DNA TGTGCCAGCAGGTCCTTGTTGAGCTCCTACAATGAGCAGTTCTTC. Protein sequence: CASRSLLSSYNEQFF.

This sequence joins TRBV29-1 and TRBJ2-1; D may be TRBD1 (5 bases). CDR1 SQVTM and CDR2 ANQGSEA come from the germline V gene. Trimming removed 6 bases at V and 0 bases at J, with 9 bases between. The CDR3 contains 13 residues. The CDR3 DNA is TGCAGCGTCTCAGGGTTCTCCTACAATGAGCAGTTCTTC. It codes for CSVSGFSYNEQFF.

The CDR3 spells CASSPQVTPIEQFF. The DNA for the CDR3 is TGTGCCAGCAGCCCCCAGGTTACCCCGATTGAGCAGTTCTTC. The chain is built from TRBV9 and TRBJ2-1; D is uncertain. CDR1 and CDR2 from the germline V gene are SGDLS and YYNGEE. V lost 4 bases to trimming and J lost 9 bases, with 17 bases between them. This CDR3 comprises 14 residues.

This clonotype was counted a few times. The gene calls are TRBV12-3 or TRBV12-4 and TRBJ1-5; TRBD1 aligns across 10 bases. The junction had 6 bases not matched to a gene; V was cut back by 5 bases and J by 8 bases. The CDR3 consists of 14 residues. The CDR3 loop reads CASSPGTGVKPQHF. The CDR3 nucleotides are TGTGCCAGCAGTCCCGGGACAGGGGTTAAGCCCCAGCATTTT.

This clonotype was observed a handful of times. V gene TRBV6-6 combines with J gene TRBJ1-2, with TRBD1 identical over 8 bases. Germline CDR1 is MNHNY and CDR2 is SVGAGI (reference sequence). Trimming took 4 bases from V and 5 from J; bases not matched to a gene: 6. This CDR3 region has 14 residues. The CDR3 region is CASSSTGQEYGYTF. The CDR3 DNA reads as TGTGCCAGCAGTTCCACGGGACAGGAGTATGGCTACACCTTC.

With respect to this clonotype: Germline and junction disagree at one end, which may indicate a read error. The gene calls are TRBV20-1 and TRBJ2-5; D is possibly TRBD2 (5 bases). Germline CDR1 and CDR2: DFQATT and SNEGSKA (reference sequence). This CDR3 is 14 amino acids long. The CDR3 DNA reads TGCAGTGCTAGAGAGCGGCGGGCCTACAATGAGCGGTTCTTC. It encodes CSARERRAYNERFF.

This chain joins TRBV29-1 and TRBJ2-1; D not resolved. V dropped 4 bases and J dropped 6 bases, with 31 bases sitting between them. This CDR3 is built from 19 residues. The germline gives CDR1 SQVTM, CDR2 ANQGSEA. This CDR3 is CSVAFDTSLAAWVGNEQFF. DNA of the CDR3: TGCAGCGTTGCCTTCGATACCAGCTTGGCCGCTTGGGTCGGCAATGAGCAGTTCTTC.

The chain employs TRBV27 and TRBJ1-2; no firm D call. The CDR3 totals 13 residues. Looked up from germline, CDR1 is MNHEY and CDR2 is SMNVEV (reference sequence). V gave up 7 bases and J gave up 6 bases, with 15 bases separating them. The CDR3 spells CASKPGSPDGYTF. In DNA form, the CDR3 reads TGTGCCAGCAAACCGGGGTCGCCGGATGGCTACACCTTC.

In its sample, this clonotype was seen a few times. CDR3 in DNA: TGTGCCAGCAGCCGGAGGTACAGCTCCTACAATGAGCAGTTCTTC. Protein product: CASSRRYSSYNEQFF. This rearrangement joins TRBV5-6 to TRBJ2-1; D perhaps matches TRBD2 (5 bases). The CDR3 has 15 amino acids. Germline assignment: CDR1 SGHDT and CDR2 YYEEEE. Trimming took 4 bases from V and 0 from J, leaving 11 bases between them.

In its sample, this clonotype was seen a few times. V and J are TRBV29-1 and TRBJ2-6; unclear D gene. Trimming left V 4 bases short and J 0 bases short, with 16 bases between. The germline CDR1 and CDR2 sequences are SQVTM and ANQGSEA. The CDR3 is 17 amino acids. CDR3: CSVGGVLSHSGANVLTF. The CDR3 DNA is TGCAGCGTTGGAGGAGTGCTCTCCCACTCTGGGGCCAACGTCCTGACTTTC.

This clonotype turned up a few times. This chain uses TRBV12-3 or TRBV12-4 with TRBJ2-5; no definite D call. The length of the CDR3 is 13 residues. V lost 3 bases to trimming and J lost 2 bases, with 7 bases between them. As DNA, the CDR3 is TGTGCCAGCAGTTTGCAGCGTCAAGAGACCCAGTACTTC. As protein: CASSLQRQETQYF.

This sequence joins TRBV6-5 and TRBJ1-4, with D unresolved. The V end was cut by 1 base, the J end by 0 bases, with 12 bases between. Germline CDR1 and CDR2: MNHEY and SVGAGI. The CDR3 totals 17 residues. The chain's CDR3 is CASSYFGSDPTNEKLFF. CDR3 DNA sequence: TGTGCCAGCAGTTACTTCGGGTCAGACCCAACTAATGAAAAACTGTTTTTT.

This clonotype has just a few counts. This sequence joins TRBV7-9 and TRBJ2-1, with 12 bases fitting TRBD2. The trim removed 3 bases at V and 2 bases at J, leaving 2 bases unmatched. Germline-derived CDR1 and CDR2 are SEHNR and FQNEAQ (reference sequence). This CDR3 has 16 residues. CDR3: CASSLTSGSAYNEQFF. The CDR3 DNA is TGTGCCAGCAGCTTGACTAGCGGGAGTGCCTACAATGAGCAGTTCTTC.

This clonotype came up once. The chain employs TRBV4-1 and TRBJ1-2, with 9 bases aligning to TRBD1. V shed 0 bases, J shed 4 bases, and the junction held 6 bases outside the gene matches. Per the germline V gene, CDR1 is MGHRA and CDR2 is YSYEKL. The CDR3 contains 16 residues. CDR3 coding DNA: TGCGCCAGCAGCCAAGAGGGGGGACAGGGTTCCTATGGCTACACCTTC. Its protein product is CASSQEGGQGSYGYTF.

This clonotype has just a few counts. This chain links TRBV4-1 with TRBJ2-1; 9 bases line up with TRBD2. V lost 7 bases to trimming and J lost 2 bases; unmatched junction nucleotides: 9. Germline CDR1 and CDR2: MGHRA and YSYEKL. The CDR3 is made up of 16 amino acids. CDR3 in DNA: TGCGCCAGCAAAATAACCGGGACTAGCACCTACAATGAGCAGTTCTTC. Its translation is CASKITGTSTYNEQFF.

This clonotype was observed a handful of times. The chain carries TRBV7-9 and TRBJ2-2; D not resolved. The V gene lost 5 bases and the J gene lost 3 bases, with 10 bases spanning the gap. The CDR3 consists of 14 residues. Germline V gives CDR1 SEHNR, CDR2 FQNEAQ (reference sequence). The CDR3: CASSPRWDTGELFF. CDR3 sequence (DNA): TGTGCCAGCAGCCCGAGATGGGACACCGGGGAGCTGTTTTTT.

The chain couples TRBV29-1 to TRBJ1-1, with unresolved D. Germline V gives CDR1 SQVTM, CDR2 ANQGSEA. The CDR3 spans 14 residues. V was pared by 5 bases and J by 4 bases, with 17 bases between. This CDR3 is CSVTYGSLSTEAFF. The DNA of the CDR3 is TGCAGCGTTACGTACGGGTCTTTGAGCACTGAAGCTTTCTTT.

The chain combines TRBV7-8 with TRBJ2-5, with D tentatively TRBD1 (6 bases). The end of the DNA is better explained by TRBJ2-7, so the J call may be wrong. The V gene's germline CDR1 is SGHVS and CDR2 FQNEAQ. CDR3 size: 14 residues. CDR3: CASSVGTYSYEQYF. CDR3 in DNA: TGTGCCAGCAGCGTCGGGACATACTCCTACGAGCAGTACTTC.

At least ten counts were recorded for this clonotype. This chain uses TRBV29-1 with TRBJ2-1; D remains unclear. The CDR3 has 14 residues. Trimming pared 0 bases from V and 0 bases from J, leaving 6 bases between. In germline, CDR1 is SQVTM, CDR2 ANQGSEA. Written as DNA, the CDR3 is TGCAGCGTTGAAGATCATCTCTCCTACAATGAGCAGTTCTTC. Protein product: CSVEDHLSYNEQFF.

This clonotype was observed a few times. This chain links TRBV5-5 with TRBJ1-3; a possible D gene is TRBD1 (5 bases). The CDR3 contains 14 residues. Germline V gives CDR1 SGHKS, CDR2 YYEKEE (reference sequence). Trimming removed 4 bases from V and 4 bases from J, with 12 bases in between. The CDR3 loop reads CASSRRGGGNTIYF. The CDR3 bases are TGTGCCAGCAGCCGAAGGGGAGGGGGAAACACCATATATTTT.

For this clonotype: This is likely a read error, given that the CDR3 carries no conserved phenylalanine or tryptophan at its end. The rearrangement links TRBV7-2 to TRBJ2-1; D is unresolved. V was trimmed by 1 base and J by 6 bases, leaving 7 bases between them. Per germline, CDR1 SGHTA and CDR2 FQGNSA. There are 13 residues in the CDR3. CDR3 amino acids: CASSLEVVNEQFS. CDR3 nucleotide sequence: TGTGCCAGCAGCTTAGAGGTTGTCAATGAGCAGTTCTCC.

In its sample, this clonotype was seen a few times. The chain combines TRBV20-1 with TRBJ2-3, with 8 bases aligning to TRBD2. The V gene end was trimmed by 4 bases and the J gene end by 3 bases; junction bases not matched to a gene: 12. This CDR3 contains 16 residues. CDR1 is DFQATT, CDR2 SNEGSKA, per germline (reference sequence). This CDR3 is CSAKNSIAGQTDTQYF. The CDR3 DNA follows: TGCAGTGCTAAAAATTCGATAGCGGGGCAGACAGATACGCAGTATTTT.

This chain joins TRBV7-3 and TRBJ2-5; no clear D. The J call may be incorrect, as the DNA end agrees better with TRBJ2-1. This CDR3 has 14 amino acids. From germline, CDR1 is SGHTA and CDR2 FQGTGA. This chain's CDR3 is CASSLIPNGVEQFF. The DNA of the CDR3 is TGTGCCAGCAGCTTAATCCCTAATGGAGTTGAGCAGTTCTTC.